Sequencing of this TCR beta chain was carried out in a study of shared clonotypes between healthy human individuals (dated by TCRdb to the early 2020s). About the study as a whole: The cohort included a few men and a couple of women between 18 and 49 years of age. Different laboratories and diverse techniques were used to prepare libraries and sequence TCR repertoires, to increase sequencing depth and limit assay-specific biases. For each donor, three plates each were used for CD4 naive and CD4 memory, two plates were used for CD8 naive, and one plate was used for CD8 memory. Each donor's leukapheresis produced roughly between about 0.9 and 9.5 billion PBMCs. To estimate repertoire size and how much clonotype sharing occurs between individuals, the study deeply sequenced the blood TCR repertoires of 4 to 6 healthy adults. What the research found in general, with its limitations: Because the study included a small number of donors, the genetic and exposure-history diversity represented was limited. Sampling was restricted to blood, and TCR repertoires in tissues likely differ from the TCR repertoires found in blood. Based on pairwise subsampling, the degree of clonotype sharing among donors was expected to be affected by sequencing depth. Even with the large sequencing depth, rarefaction of the sorted-subset datasets indicated that sequencing was incomplete. Across a handful of donors, roughly 5.1% of naive CD4, roughly 3.4% of naive CD8, around 2.1% of memory CD4, and around 0.4% of memory CD8 clonotypes were shared. Compared with non-shared clonotypes, clonotypes shared by all four sorted-subset donors had higher generation probabilities. Estimated clonotype richness was generally larger for naive than for memory subsets.

CD8 naive samples were CD45RO-negative cells positively selected for CCR7, giving a CD45RA+CCR7+ population that excluded TemRA cells. The donors were healthy, HIV-negative adults with no recently reported acute infections or vaccinations. Only Caucasian adults living in Nashville, Tennessee, USA were represented among the donors. Blood was collected by leukapheresis, and PBMCs were isolated by Ficoll-Histopaque density gradient centrifugation and then cryopreserved in liquid nitrogen vapor phase. Purity and quantity of every magnetically sorted T cell population were checked by analytical flow cytometry. Genomic DNA was isolated from each sorted fraction and quantified by UV absorbance on a Nanodrop 2000c. The junction carries 15 bases between V and J, which are trimmed by 3 bases and 0 bases respectively. For CDR1 and CDR2, the germline V gene (reference sequence) lists LNHDA and SQIVND. The CDR3 numbers 18 residues from cysteine through phenylalanine. The DNA shown is the 54-base CDR3, in frame from base 1.

TCR CDR3 regions were amplified from genomic DNA by multiplex PCR using the deep immunoSEQ assay. Extracted genomic DNA from each cell subset was distributed evenly across all wells of several immunoSEQ 96-well plates, and each plate was treated as a replicate. For sorted subsets, each replicate PCR was loaded with 200 ng genomic DNA, equivalent to 30,000 to 35,000 T cell genomes. Purified libraries were measured with a Qubit 3.0 fluorometer, size-checked on a Bioanalyzer 2100, and measured again with the KAPA Library Quantification kit. Every immunoSEQ 96-well plate was sequenced on a dedicated single-read 150-cycle Illumina NextSeq 550 flow cell. On the authors' methods: Because only junctional sequences without quality scores were contained in the immunoSEQ output, filtering matching that applied to full-length reads could not be performed. To assign V/J genes and CDR3, sequences were annotated against IMGT germline references using PyIR, a Python wrapper for IgBLAST v1.9. Reads were filtered out if the reads had weak V/J assignments (E-value above 1e-6), no CDR3, stop codons, out-of-frame junctions, or ambiguous translated residues. V3J clonotypes were defined as sequences sharing the same inferred V gene, J gene, and CDR3 amino acid sequence. The percentage overlap between two repertoires was calculated by dividing the number of shared unique clonotypes by the size of the smaller repertoire. Three approaches were used to assess repertoire richness: RTK rarefaction, the Chao1 estimator, and Recon v2.1 estimates of unobserved clonotypes. Generation probabilities for all TCRbeta clonotypes obtained by the gDNA method from a handful of donors were computed using OLGA. Not all clones reach the TCRdb copy of this immuneACCESS table, which keeps in-frame sequences only. Checked studies attribute under half of the gap to unresolved V genes and leave the rest unexplained. V, J and clone size reflect that table, while D and trimming were determined from the DNA. For this sample there are about 2.1 million clones; around 93% appear just once. The ten most abundant clones make up roughly 1.7% of the sample.

To note about this clone: Its target antigen remains unknown. Base quality data are lacking; no much larger clone is found one base away.

The receptor was isolated from a young man in good health. Some clones in this sample may be carry-over from other donors' samples. Input material: naive CD8+ T cells from PBMCs. Per the publication, the cell subset or site label means: CD45RA+CCR7+. The rearranged chain carries TRBV19 and TRBJ2-6, with TRBD2 perhaps the D gene, on 5 matching bases. The CDR3 region reads CASSIAGRSYSGANVLTF. The sequence in DNA is TGTGCCAGTAGTATTGCGGGCAGGTCCTACTCTGGGGCCAACGTCCTGACTTTC.